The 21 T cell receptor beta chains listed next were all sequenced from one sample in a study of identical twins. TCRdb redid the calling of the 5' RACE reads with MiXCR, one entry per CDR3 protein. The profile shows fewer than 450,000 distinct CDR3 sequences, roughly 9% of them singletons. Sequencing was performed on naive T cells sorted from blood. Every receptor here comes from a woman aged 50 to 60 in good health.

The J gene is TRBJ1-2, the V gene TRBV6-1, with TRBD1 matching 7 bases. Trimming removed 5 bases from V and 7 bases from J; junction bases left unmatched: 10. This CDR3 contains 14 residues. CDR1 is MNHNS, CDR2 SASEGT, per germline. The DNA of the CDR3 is TGTGCCAGCAGTAATGGTTTAGGGGGCTTTGGCTACACCTTC. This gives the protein CASSNGLGGFGYTF.

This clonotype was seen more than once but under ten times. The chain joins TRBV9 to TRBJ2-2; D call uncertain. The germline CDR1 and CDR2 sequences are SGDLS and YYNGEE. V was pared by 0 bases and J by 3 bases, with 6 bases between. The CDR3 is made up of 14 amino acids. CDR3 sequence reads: CASSVEAHTGELFF. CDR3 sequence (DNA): TGTGCCAGCAGCGTAGAAGCGCACACCGGGGAGCTGTTTTTT.

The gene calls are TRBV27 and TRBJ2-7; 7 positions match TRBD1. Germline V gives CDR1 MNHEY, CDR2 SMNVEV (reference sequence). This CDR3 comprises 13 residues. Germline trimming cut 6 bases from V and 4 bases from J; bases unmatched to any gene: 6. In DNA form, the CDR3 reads TGTGCCAGCAGGAGGACAGGTCTGTACGAGCAGTACGTC. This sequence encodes CASRRTGLYEQYV.

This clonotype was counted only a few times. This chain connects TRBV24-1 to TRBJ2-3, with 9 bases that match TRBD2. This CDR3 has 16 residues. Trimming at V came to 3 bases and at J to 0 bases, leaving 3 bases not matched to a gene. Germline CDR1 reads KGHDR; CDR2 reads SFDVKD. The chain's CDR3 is CATSDRTSASTDTQYF. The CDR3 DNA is TGTGCCACCAGTGATCGGACTAGCGCTAGCACAGATACGCAGTATTTT.

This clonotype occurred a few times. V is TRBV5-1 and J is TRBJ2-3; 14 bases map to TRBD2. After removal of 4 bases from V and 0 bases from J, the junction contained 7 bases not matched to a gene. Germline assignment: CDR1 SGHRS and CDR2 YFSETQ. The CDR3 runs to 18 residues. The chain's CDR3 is CASSPFGTSGSSTDTQYF. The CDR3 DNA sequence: TGCGCCAGCAGCCCCTTCGGGACTAGCGGGAGTAGCACAGATACGCAGTATTTT.

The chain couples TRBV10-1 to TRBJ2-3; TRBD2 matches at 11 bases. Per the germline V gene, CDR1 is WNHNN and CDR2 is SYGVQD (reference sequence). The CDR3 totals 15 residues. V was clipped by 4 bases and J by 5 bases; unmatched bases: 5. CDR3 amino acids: CASSGTSGRKDTQYF. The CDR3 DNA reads TGCGCCAGCAGTGGAACTAGCGGGAGAAAAGATACGCAGTATTTT.

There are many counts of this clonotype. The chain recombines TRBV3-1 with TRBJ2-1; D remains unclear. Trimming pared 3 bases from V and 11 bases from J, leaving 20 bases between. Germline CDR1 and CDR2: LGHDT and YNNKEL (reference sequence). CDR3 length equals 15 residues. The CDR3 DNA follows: TGTGCCAGCAGCCAGCAATCGGGCCCCAGAACCAAGCAGTTCTTC. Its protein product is CASSQQSGPRTKQFF.

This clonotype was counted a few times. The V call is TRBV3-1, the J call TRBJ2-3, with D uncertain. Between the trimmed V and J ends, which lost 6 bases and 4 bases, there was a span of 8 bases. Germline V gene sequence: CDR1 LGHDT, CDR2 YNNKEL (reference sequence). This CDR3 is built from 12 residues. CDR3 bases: TGTGCCAGCAGAAAAAGCGCAGATACGCAGTATTTT. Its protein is CASRKSADTQYF.

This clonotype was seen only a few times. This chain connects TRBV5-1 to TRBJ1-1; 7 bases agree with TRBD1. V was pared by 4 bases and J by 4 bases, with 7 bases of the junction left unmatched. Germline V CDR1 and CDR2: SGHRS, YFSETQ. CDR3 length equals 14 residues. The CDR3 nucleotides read TGCGCCAGCAGCACCCGACAGGGAGGCACTGAAGCTTTCTTT. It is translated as CASSTRQGGTEAFF.

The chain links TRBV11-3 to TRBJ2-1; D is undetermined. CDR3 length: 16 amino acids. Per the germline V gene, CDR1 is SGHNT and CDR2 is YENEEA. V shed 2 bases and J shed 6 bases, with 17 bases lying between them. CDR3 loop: CASSLSGLPPLNEQFF. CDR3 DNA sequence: TGTGCCAGCAGCTTATCTGGGCTACCACCCCTCAATGAGCAGTTCTTC.

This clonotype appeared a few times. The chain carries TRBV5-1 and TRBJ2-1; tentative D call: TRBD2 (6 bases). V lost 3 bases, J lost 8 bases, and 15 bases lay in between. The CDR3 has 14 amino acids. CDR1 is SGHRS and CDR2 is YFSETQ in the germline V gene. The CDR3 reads CASSSRRDPDEQFF. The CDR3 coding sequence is TGCGCCAGCAGCTCTAGGAGGGACCCCGATGAGCAGTTCTTC.

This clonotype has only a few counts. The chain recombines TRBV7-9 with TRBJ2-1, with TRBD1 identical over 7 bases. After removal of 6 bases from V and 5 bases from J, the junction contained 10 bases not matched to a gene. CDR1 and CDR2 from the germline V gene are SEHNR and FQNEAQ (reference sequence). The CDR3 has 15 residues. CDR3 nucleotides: TGTGCCAGCAGTCCCGAGGGACAGAGAAACAATGAGCAGTTCTTC. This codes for CASSPEGQRNNEQFF.

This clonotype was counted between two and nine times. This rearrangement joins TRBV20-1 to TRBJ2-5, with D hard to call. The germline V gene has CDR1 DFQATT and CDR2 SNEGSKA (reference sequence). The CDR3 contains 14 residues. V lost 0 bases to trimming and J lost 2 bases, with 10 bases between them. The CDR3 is CSARDIGSQETQYF. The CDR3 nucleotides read TGCAGTGCTAGAGATATTGGCTCGCAAGAGACCCAGTACTTC.

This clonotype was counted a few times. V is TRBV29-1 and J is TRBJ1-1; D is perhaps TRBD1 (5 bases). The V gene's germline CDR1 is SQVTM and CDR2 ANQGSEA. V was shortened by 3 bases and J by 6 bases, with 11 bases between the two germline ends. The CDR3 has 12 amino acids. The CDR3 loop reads CSVDLMGAEAFF. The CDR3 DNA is TGCAGCGTTGACCTCATGGGGGCTGAAGCTTTCTTT. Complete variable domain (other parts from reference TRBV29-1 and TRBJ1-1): SAVISQKPSRDICQRGTSLTIQCQVDSQVTMMFWYRQQPGQSLTLIATANQGSEATYESGFVIDKFPISRPNLTFSTLTVSNMSPEDSSIYLCSVDLMGAEAFFGQGTRLTVV.

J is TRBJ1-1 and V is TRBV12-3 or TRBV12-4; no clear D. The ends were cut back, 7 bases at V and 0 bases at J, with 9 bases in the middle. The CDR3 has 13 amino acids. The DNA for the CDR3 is TGTGCCAGCACCGAACAATTGAACACTGAAGCTTTCTTT. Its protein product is CASTEQLNTEAFF.

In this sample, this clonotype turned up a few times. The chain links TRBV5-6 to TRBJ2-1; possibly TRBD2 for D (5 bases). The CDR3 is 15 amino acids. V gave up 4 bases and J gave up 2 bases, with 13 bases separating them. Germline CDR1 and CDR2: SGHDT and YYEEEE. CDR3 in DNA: TGTGCCAGCAGCGCTACTAGAAGTCCCTACAATGAGCAGTTCTTC. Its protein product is CASSATRSPYNEQFF.

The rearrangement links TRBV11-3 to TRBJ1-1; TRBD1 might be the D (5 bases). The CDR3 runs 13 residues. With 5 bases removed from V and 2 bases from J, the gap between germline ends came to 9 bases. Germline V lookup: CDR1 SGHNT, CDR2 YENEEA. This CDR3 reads CASSRGINTEAFF. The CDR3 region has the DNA TGTGCCAGCAGCCGGGGGATTAACACTGAAGCTTTCTTT.

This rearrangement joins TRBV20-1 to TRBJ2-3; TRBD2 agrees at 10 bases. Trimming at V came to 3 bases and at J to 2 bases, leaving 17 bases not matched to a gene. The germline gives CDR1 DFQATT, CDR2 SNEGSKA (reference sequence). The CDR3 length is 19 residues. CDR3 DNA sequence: TGCAGTGCTAGCTCAGAGGGGCTAGCGGGAGTACTCCTCACAGATACGCAGTATTTT. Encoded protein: CSASSEGLAGVLLTDTQYF.

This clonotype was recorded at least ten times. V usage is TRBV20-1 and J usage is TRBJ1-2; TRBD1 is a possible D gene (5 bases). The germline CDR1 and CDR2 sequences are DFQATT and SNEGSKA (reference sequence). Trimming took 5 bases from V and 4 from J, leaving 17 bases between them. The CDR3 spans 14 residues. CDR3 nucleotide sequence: TGCAGTGCTCCCCCGGAAGGGGTCCCCTATGGCTACACCTTC. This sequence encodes CSAPPEGVPYGYTF.

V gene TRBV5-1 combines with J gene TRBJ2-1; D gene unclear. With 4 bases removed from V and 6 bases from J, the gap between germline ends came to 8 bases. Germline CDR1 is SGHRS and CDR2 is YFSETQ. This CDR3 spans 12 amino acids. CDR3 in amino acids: CASSPPANEQFF. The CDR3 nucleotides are TGCGCCAGCAGCCCGCCGGCCAATGAGCAGTTCTTC. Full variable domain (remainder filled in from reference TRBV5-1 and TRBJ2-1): KAGVTQTPRYLIKTRGQQVTLSCSPISGHRSVSWYQQTPGQGLQFLFEYFSETQRNKGNFPGRFSGRQFSNSRSEMNVSTLELGDSALYLCASSPPANEQFFGPGTRLTVL.

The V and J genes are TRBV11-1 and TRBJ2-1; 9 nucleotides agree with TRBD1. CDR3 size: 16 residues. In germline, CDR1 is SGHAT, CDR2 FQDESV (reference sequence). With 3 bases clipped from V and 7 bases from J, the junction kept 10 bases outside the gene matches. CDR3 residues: CASSFRAGTGLNEQFF. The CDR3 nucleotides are TGTGCCAGCAGCTTCAGGGCCGGGACAGGGCTTAATGAGCAGTTCTTC.